Below, one TCR beta chain is given with its context. Its target is unknown. Rearranged V-D-J TRB sequences were amplified with a mixed TRB-A/B primer pool. A single record per CDR3 protein comes from TCRdb applying MiXCR to the multiplex PCR reads. The table shows 4,500 to 5,500 distinct CDR3 sequences, with about 27% occurring only once. This record belongs to a study of T cell repertoires in aging, cancer and after chemotherapy. Study-level points and caveats: Healthy donors lost TCR diversity with age mainly through richness, cancer patients through richness and evenness. In each cancer cohort, median generation probability increased across chemotherapy, suggesting thymic output rebounded. Untreated cancer patients had significantly lower blood TCR diversity than age-matched healthy donors.

Amplification of TCR beta used genomic DNA extracted from peripheral blood. V was pared by 5 bases and J by 1 base, with 13 bases between. CDR3 length equals 15 residues. Germline-derived CDR1 and CDR2 are SGHAT and FQNNGV. This sequence was found in a human donor with a solid tumor. The gene calls are TRBV11-2 and TRBJ2-3, with D possibly matching TRBD2 (6 bases). The specimen was blood. The CDR3 region has the DNA TGTGCCAGCAGCCCCCGGTCTAGCGGCACAGATACGCAGTATTTT. Its protein is CASSPRSSGTDTQYF. Based on the CDR3 plus reference TRBV11-2 and TRBJ2-3, the full variable domain is EAGVAQSPRYKIIEKRQSVAFWCNPISGHATLYWYQQILGQGPKLLIQFQNNGVVDDSQLPKDRFSAERLKGVDSTLKIQPAKLEDSAVYLCASSPRSSGTDTQYFGPGTRLTVL.